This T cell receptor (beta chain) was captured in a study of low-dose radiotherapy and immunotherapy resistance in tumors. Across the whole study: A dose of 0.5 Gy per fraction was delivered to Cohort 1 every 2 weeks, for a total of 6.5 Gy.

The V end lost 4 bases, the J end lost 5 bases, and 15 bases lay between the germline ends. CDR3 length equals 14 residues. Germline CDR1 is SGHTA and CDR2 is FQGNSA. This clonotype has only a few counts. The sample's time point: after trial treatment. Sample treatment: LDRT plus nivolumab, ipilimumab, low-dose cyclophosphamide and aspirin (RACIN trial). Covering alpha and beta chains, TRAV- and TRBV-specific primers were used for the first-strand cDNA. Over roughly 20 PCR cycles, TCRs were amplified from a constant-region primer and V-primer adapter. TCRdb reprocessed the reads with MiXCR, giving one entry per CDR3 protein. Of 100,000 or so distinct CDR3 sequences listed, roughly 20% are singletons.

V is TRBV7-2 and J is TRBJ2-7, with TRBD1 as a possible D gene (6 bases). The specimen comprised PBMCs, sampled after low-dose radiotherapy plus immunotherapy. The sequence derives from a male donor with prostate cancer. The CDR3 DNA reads TGTGCCAGCAGCTCTGGGCAGGGGTCGAACGAGCAGTACTTC. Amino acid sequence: CASSSGQGSNEQYF. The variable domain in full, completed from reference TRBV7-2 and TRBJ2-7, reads GAGVSQSPSNKVTEKGKDVELRCDPISGHTALYWYRQSLGQGLEFLIYFQGNSAPDKSGLPSDRFSAERTGGSVSTLTIQRTQQEDSAVYLCASSSGQGSNEQYFGPGTRLTVT.